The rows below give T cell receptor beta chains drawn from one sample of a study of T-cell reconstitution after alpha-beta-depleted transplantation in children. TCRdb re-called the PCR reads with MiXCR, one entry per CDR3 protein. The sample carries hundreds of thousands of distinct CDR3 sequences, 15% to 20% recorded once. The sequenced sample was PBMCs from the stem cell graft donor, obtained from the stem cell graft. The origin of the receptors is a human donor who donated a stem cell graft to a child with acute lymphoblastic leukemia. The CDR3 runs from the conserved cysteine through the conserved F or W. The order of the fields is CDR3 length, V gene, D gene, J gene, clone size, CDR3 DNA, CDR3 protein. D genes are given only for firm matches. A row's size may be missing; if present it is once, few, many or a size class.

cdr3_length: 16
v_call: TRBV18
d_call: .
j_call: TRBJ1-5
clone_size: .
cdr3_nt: TGTGCCAGCTCACCACGTCCGGGGACCAGCAATCAGCCCCAGCATTTT
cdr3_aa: CASSPRPGTSNQPQHF

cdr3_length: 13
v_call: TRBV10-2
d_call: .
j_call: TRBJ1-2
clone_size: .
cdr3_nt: TGCGCCAGCAGGGTGGACCGGCCCTATGGCTACACCTTC
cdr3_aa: CASRVDRPYGYTF

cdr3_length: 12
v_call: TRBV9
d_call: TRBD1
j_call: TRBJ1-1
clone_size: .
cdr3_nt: TGTGCCAGCAGCGCTCAGGGGGCAGGAGCTTTCTTT
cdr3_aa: CASSAQGAGAFF

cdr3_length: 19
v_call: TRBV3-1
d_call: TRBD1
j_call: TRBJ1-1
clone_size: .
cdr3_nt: TGTGCCAGCAGCCTGCCCGTTTCTCGACAGGGAGGTTTGAACACTGAAGCTTTCTTT
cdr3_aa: CASSLPVSRQGGLNTEAFF

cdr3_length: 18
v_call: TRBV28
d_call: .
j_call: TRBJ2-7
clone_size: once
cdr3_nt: TGTGCCAGCAGTCCGACCCCGGGACGTCCAAAAGGCTCCTACGAGCAGTACTTC
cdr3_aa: CASSPTPGRPKGSYEQYF

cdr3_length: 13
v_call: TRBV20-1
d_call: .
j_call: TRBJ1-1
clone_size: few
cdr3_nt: TGCAGTGCTAGGATGCGGGGGAACACTGAAGCTTTCTTT
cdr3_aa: CSARMRGNTEAFF

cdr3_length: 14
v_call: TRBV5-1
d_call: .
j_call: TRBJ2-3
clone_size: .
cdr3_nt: TGCGCCAGCAGCTTTGCGGCCTACCGGGATACGCAGTATTTT
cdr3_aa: CASSFAAYRDTQYF

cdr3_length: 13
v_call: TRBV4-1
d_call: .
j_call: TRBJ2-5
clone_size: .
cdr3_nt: TGCGCCAGCAGCCAAGCGTGGCAGGAGACCCAGTACTTC
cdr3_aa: CASSQAWQETQYF

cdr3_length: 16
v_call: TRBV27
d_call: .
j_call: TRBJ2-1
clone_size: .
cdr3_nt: TGTGCCAGCAGTTTATCCGACATAAGCTCCTACAATGAGCAGTTCTTC
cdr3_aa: CASSLSDISSYNEQFF

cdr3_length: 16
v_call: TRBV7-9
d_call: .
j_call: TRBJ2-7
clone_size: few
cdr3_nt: TGTGCCAGCAGCGTTCTCTTACCTATAGGGGTCAACGAGCAGTACTTC
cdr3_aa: CASSVLLPIGVNEQYF

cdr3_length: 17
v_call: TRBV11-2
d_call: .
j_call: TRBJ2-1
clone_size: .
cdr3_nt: TGTGCCAGCAGCCCCTTGACTCGCTGGAGCTCCTACAATGAGCAGTTCTTC
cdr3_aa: CASSPLTRWSSYNEQFF

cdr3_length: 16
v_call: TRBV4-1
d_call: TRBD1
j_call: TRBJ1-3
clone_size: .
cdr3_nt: TGCGCCAGCAGCCCCACGGGACAGTCCTCTGGAAACACCATATATTTT
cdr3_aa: CASSPTGQSSGNTIYF

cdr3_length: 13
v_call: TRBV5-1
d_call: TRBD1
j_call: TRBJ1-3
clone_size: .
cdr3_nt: TGCGCCAGCAGTTCAGGGGGTGGAAACACCATATATTTT
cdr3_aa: CASSSGGGNTIYF

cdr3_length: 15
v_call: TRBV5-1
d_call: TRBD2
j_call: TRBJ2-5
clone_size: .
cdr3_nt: TGCGCCAGCAGCTTGGCCGGGACTACCAAAGAGACCCAGTACTTC
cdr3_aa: CASSLAGTTKETQYF

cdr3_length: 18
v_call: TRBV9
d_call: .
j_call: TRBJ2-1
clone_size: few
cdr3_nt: TGTGCCAGCAGCGTAGAAGGAGCGGAAGTTTACTCCTACAATGAGCAGTTCTTC
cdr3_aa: CASSVEGAEVYSYNEQFF

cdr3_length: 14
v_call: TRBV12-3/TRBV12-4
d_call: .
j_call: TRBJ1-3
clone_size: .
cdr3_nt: TGTGCCAGCAGTCTCCTACAGGGAGTGTACACCATATATTTT
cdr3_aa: CASSLLQGVYTIYF

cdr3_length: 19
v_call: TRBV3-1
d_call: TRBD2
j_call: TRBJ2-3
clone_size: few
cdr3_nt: TGTGCCAGCAGACAAGCGGGAACTAGCGGGCTCCACCTCACAGATACGCAGTATTTT
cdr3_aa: CASRQAGTSGLHLTDTQYF

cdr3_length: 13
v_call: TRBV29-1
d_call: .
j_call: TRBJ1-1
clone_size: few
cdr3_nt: TGCAGCGTTGAAGGGGTAGGGAACACTGAAGCTTTCTTT
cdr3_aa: CSVEGVGNTEAFF

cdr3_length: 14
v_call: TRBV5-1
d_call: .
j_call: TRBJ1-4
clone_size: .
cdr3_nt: TGCGCCAGCGCCGAAAGGGGCCCCCGGGAAAAACTGTTTTTT
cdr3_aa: CASAERGPREKLFF

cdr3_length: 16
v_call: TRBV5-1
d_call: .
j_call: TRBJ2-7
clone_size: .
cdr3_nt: TGCGCCAGCAGCTTGGATCCGGGCGGCAGAGCCTACGAGCAGTACTTC
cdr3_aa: CASSLDPGGRAYEQYF

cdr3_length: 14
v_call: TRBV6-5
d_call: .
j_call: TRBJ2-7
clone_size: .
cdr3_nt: TGTGCCAGCAGTTACGTGGCTAGAATCCACGAGCAGTACTTC
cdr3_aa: CASSYVARIHEQYF

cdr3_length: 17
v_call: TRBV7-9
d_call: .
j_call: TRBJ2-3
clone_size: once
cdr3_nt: TGTGCCAGCAGCTTACGGCGAGGGGAGGACGGCACAGATACGCAGTATTTT
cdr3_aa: CASSLRRGEDGTDTQYF

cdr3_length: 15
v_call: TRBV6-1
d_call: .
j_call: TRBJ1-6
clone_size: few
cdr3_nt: TGTGCCAGCGTAAAAGCTTACACGTATAATTCACCCCTCCACTTT
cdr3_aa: CASVKAYTYNSPLHF

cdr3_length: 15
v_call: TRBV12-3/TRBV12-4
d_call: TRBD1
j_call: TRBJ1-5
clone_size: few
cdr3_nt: TGTGCCAGCAGTTCCAGACAGGGGAATGAGCAGCCCCAGCATTTT
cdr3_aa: CASSSRQGNEQPQHF

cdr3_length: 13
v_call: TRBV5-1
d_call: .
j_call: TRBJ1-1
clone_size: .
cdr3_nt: TGCGCCAGCAGCAACCGGGACGTGCGTGGGGCTTTCTTT
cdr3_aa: CASSNRDVRGAFF

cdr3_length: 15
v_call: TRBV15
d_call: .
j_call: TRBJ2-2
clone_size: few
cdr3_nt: TGTGCCACCAGCAGAGATCCGCGGGAATCCGGGGAGCTGTTTTTT
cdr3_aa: CATSRDPRESGELFF

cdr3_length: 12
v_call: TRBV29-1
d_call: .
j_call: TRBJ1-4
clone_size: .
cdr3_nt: TGCAGCGTGGGGGGATGGAATGAAAAACTGTTTTTT
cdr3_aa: CSVGGWNEKLFF

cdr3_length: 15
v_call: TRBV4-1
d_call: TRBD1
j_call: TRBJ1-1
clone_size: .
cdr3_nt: TGCGCCAGCAGCCATACAGGGGGCTTGAGAACTGAAGCTTTCTTT
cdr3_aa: CASSHTGGLRTEAFF

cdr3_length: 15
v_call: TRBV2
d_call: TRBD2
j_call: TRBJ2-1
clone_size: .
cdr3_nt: TGTGCCAGCAGCCCGGGAGGACTAGCGGGAGGTGAGCAGTTCTTC
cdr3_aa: CASSPGGLAGGEQFF

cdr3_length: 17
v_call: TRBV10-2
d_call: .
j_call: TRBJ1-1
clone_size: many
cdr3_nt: TGCGCCAGCAGTGAGAGGGGAGGGGGACGCATGAACACTGAAGCTTTCTTT
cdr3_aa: CASSERGGGRMNTEAFF

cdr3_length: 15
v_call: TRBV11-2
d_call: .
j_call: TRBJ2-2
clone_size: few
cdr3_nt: TGTGCCAGCAGCTTCGAAGCGAGTGACACCGGGGAGCTGTTTTTT
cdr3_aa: CASSFEASDTGELFF

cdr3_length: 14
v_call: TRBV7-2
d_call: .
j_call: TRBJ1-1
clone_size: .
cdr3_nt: TGTGCCAGCAGCTTAAGTGCAGGCTGGACTGAAGCTTTCTTT
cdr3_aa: CASSLSAGWTEAFF

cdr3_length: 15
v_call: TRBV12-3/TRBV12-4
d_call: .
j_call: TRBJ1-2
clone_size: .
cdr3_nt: TGTGCCAGCAGTTTAGGTCCTTTTCCCGTCTATGGCTACACCTTC
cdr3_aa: CASSLGPFPVYGYTF

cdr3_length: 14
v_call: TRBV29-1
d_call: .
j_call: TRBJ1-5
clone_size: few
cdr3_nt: TGCAGCGTGAGAGGGGCCGATAGCAATCAGCCCCAGCATTTT
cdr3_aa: CSVRGADSNQPQHF

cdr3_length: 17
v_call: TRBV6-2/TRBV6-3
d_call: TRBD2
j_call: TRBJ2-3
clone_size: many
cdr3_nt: TGTGCCAGCAGTTCCGGACTAGCGGGAGGGTCCACAGATACGCAGTATTTT
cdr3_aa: CASSSGLAGGSTDTQYF

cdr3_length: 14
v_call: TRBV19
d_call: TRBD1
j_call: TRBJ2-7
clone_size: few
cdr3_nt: TGTGCCAGTAGTATACGACAGGGATGGGTCGAGCAGTACTTC
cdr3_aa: CASSIRQGWVEQYF

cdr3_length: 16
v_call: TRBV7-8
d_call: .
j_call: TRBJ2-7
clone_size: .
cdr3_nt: TGTGCCAGCAGCTTAGACGGGACTCCTAAATCATACGAGCAGTACTTC
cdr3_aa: CASSLDGTPKSYEQYF

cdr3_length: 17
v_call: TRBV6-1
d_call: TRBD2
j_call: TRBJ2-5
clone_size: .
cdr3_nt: TGTGCCAGCAGTGCTGTTCTAGCGGAGCTCGGCCAAGAGACCCAGTACTTC
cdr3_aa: CASSAVLAELGQETQYF

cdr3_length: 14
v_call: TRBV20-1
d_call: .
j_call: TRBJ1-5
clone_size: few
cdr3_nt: TGCAGTGCTTGGACATATAATAGCAATCAGCCCCAGCATTTT
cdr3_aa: CSAWTYNSNQPQHF

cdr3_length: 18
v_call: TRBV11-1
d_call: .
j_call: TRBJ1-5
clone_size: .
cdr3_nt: TGTGCCAGCAGCTTAGAAAGGGTTAGGCAGGGTGGCAATCAGCCCCAGCATTTT
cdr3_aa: CASSLERVRQGGNQPQHF

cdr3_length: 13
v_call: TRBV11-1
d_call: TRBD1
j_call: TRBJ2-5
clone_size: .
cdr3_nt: TGTGCCAGCGGGGGACAGGGACGGGAGACCCAGTACTTC
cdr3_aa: CASGGQGRETQYF

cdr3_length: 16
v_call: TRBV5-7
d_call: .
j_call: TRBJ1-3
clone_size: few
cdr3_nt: TGTGCCAGCAGCTTGGCCTTGACTCATAGTAGAAACACCATATATTTT
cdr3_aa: CASSLALTHSRNTIYF

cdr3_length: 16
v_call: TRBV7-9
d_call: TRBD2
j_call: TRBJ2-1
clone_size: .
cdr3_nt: TGTGCCAGCAGCCCAACTAGCGGGCTACTATACAATGAGCAGTTCTTC
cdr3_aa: CASSPTSGLLYNEQFF

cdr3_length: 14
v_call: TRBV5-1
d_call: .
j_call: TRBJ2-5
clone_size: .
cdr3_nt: TGCGCCAGCAGCGGGGGGGACAGCTCAGAGACCCAGTACTTC
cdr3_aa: CASSGGDSSETQYF

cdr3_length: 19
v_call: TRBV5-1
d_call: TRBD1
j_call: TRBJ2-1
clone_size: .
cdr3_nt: TGCGCCAGCAGCGGCCGGACAGGGTTCCTGTCCAGCACCTACAATGAGCAGTTCTTC
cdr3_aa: CASSGRTGFLSSTYNEQFF

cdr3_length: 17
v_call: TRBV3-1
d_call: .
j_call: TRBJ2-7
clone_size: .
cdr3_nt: TGTGCCAGCAGCCAAGAGCCACCCCGGGCAGGGGTCTACGAGCAGTACTTC
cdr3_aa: CASSQEPPRAGVYEQYF

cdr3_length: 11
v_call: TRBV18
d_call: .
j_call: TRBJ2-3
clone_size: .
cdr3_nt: TGTGCCAGCTCAACGGCAGATACGCAGTATTTT
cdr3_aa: CASSTADTQYF

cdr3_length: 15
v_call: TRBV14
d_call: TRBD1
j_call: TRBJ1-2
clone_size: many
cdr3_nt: TGTGCCAGCAGCCAGCGCTTGGGACAGGGAGACGGCTACACCTTC
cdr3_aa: CASSQRLGQGDGYTF

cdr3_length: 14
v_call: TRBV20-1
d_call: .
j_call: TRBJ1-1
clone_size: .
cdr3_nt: TGCAGTGCTAGAGAGCTCTCCATATACACTGAAGCTTTCTTT
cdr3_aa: CSARELSIYTEAFF

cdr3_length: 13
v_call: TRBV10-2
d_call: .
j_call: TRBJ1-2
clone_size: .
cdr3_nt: TGCGCCAGCAGTGAGGGGGGGTCCTATGGCTACACCTTC
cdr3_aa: CASSEGGSYGYTF

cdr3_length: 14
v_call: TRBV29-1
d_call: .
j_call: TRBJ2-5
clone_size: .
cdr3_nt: TGCAGCGTTGAAACTCGGGGGACCCAAGAGACCCAGTACTTC
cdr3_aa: CSVETRGTQETQYF

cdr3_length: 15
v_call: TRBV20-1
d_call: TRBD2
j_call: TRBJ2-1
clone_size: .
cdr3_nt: TGCAGTGCAAGACTAGCGGGAGTAATTGGCAATGAGCAGTTCTTC
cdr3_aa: CSARLAGVIGNEQFF

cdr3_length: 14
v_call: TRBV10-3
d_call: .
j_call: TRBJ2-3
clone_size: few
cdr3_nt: TGTGCCATCAGTGAAACGACTTACACAGATACGCAGTATTTT
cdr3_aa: CAISETTYTDTQYF